This T cell receptor beta chain was sequenced for a study of patients and donors after allogeneic stem cell transplantation. The CDR3 sequence is 14 residues long. The ends were cut back, 4 bases at V and 1 base at J, with 10 bases in the middle. The germline V gene has CDR1 MNHNY and CDR2 SVGAGI (reference sequence). Each CDR3 protein gets one entry after TCRdb re-called the RT-PCR reads with MiXCR. In the table there are 85,000 to 90,000 distinct CDR3 sequences, about 48% of which are singletons. The TCR sequence derives from a human donor who was either an allogeneic HSCT recipient or a stem cell or donor lymphocyte infusion donor (not recorded which). It is not recorded whose cells these are; they may come from a transplant donor. The chain joins TRBV6-6 to TRBJ1-1; a possible D gene is TRBD1 (6 bases). Sequencing input: blood, either unsorted or a sorted T cell fraction (not recorded which). CDR3 bases: TGTGCCAGCAGTTCTCCGGACAGGAACACTGAAGCTTTCTTT. This encodes CASSSPDRNTEAFF.